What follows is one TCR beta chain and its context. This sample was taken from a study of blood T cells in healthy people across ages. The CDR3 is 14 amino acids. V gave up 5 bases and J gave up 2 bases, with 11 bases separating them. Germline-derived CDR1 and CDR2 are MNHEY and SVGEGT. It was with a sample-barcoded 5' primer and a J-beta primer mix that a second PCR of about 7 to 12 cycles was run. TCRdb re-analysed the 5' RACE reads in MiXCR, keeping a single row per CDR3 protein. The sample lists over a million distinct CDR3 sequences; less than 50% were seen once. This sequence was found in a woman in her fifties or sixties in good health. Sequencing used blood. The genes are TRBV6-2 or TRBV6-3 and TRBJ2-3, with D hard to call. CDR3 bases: TGTGCCAGCAGTCCGCCCCGGTTCACAGATACGCAGTATTTT. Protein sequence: CASSPPRFTDTQYF.